The T cell receptor (beta chain) under discussion was sequenced for a study of blood T cell repertoires in COVID-19. Study-level background: The samples span acute and convalescent COVID-19 from the United States, Italy and Spain. T cells, B-cell-depleted T cells, or PBMCs provided the cDNA or gDNA that served as material.

Authors' processing steps: Scientists estimated how many nucleated cells there were by amplifying reference gene primers. Profiled with immunoSEQ multiplex PCR; TCRdb holds only in-frame clones, not every one. The V and J calls and the clone size are those of that table, but D and trimming were determined from the DNA. The table lists roughly 120,000 clones, approximately 82% of them singletons, with approximately 3.9% in the top ten. The CDR3 totals 14 residues. Germline V gene data show CDR1 as SEHNR and CDR2 as FQNEAQ (reference sequence). V was clipped by 5 bases and J by 4 bases; unmatched bases: 6.

The rearrangement links TRBV7-9 to TRBJ2-7, with TRBD2 matching over 9 bases. Sequencing was performed on peripheral blood. This TCR derives from a woman older than 75 with acute or convalescent COVID-19. Written as DNA, the CDR3 is TGTGCCAGCAGCCGGGCGGGAGGGGAGTACGAGCAGTACTTC. It codes for CASSRAGGEYEQYF.